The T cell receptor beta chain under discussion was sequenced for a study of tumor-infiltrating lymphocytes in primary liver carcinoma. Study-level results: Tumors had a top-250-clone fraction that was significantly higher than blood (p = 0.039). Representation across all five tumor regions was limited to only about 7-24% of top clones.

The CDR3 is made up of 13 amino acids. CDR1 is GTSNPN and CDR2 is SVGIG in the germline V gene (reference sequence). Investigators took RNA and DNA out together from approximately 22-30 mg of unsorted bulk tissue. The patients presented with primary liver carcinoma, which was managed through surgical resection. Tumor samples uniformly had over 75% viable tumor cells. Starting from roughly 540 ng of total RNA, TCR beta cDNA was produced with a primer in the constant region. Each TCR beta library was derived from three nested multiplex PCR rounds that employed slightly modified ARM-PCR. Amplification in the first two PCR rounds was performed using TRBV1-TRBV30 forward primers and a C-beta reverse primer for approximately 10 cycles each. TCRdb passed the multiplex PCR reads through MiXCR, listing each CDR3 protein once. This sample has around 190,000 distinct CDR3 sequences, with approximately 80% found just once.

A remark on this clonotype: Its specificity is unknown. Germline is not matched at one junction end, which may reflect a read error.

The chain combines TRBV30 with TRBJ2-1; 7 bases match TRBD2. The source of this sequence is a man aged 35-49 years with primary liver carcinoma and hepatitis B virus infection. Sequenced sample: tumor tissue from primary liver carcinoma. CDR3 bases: TGCGCCTGGAGTGCCAGCGGGAACAATGAGCAGTCCTTC. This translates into CAWSASGNNEQSF.